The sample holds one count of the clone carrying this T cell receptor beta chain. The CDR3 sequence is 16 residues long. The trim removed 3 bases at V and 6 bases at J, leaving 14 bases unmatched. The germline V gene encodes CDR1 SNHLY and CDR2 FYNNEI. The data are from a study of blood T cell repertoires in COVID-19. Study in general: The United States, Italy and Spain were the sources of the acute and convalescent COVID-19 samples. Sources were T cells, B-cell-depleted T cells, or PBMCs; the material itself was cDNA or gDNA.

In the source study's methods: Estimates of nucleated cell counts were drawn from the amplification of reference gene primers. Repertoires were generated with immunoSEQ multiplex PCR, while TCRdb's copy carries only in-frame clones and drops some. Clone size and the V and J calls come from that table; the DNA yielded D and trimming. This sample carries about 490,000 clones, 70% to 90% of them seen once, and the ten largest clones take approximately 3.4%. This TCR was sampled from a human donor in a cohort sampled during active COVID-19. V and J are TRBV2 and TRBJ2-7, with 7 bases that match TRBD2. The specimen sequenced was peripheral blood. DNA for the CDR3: TGTGCCAGCAGTGATCCCGGGGCTAGCGGAGGCCTCGAGCAGTACTTC. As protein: CASSDPGASGGLEQYF.